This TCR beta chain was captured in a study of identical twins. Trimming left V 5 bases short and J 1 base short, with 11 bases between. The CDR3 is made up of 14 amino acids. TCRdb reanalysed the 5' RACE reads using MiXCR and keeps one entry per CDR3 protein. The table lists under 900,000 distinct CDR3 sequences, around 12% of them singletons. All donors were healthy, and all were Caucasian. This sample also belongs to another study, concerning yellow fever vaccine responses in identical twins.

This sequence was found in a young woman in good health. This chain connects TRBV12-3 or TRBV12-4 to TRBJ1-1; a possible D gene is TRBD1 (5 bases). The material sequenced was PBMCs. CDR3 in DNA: TGTGCCAGCAGTCCTGCAGGGAAGAACACTGAAGCTTTCTTT. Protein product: CASSPAGKNTEAFF.